The 23 T cell receptor beta chains below all came from one sample that was sequenced in a study of OX40 agonist ivuxolimab in advanced cancers. Using immunoSEQ multiplex PCR, the repertoire was profiled, and TCRdb retains in-frame clones only, with some absent. This sample has tens of thousands of clones; over 85% occur once, and the top ten carry around 48%. The specimen was CD4+ or CD8+ T cells sorted from blood, collected in a trial of the OX40 agonist ivuxolimab. The receptors derive from an adult with an advanced solid tumor such as melanoma, head and neck, liver or kidney cancer.

This chain uses TRBV4-2 with TRBJ2-2; D call uncertain. The CDR3 extends over 12 amino acids. V was trimmed by 0 bases and J by 6 bases, leaving 2 bases between them. Germline V gene data show CDR1 as LGHNA and CDR2 as YNFKEQ. CDR3 in amino acids: CASSQDPGELFF. The CDR3 nucleotides are TGTGCCAGCAGCCAAGATCCCGGGGAGCTGTTTTTT.

The gene calls are TRBV19 and TRBJ1-1, with a tentative D call TRBD1 (5 bases). This CDR3 comprises 13 residues. V shed 7 bases and J shed 1 base, with 10 bases lying between them. Germline loops: CDR1 LNHDA, CDR2 SQIVND (reference sequence). The CDR3 sequence: CASILGTNTEAFF. CDR3 in DNA: TGTGCCAGTATCCTCGGGACGAACACTGAAGCTTTCTTT.

The CDR3, as DNA: TGTGCCATCAGTGTTGGGATCTCTGGAAACACCATATATTTT. Protein sequence: CAISVGISGNTIYF. The chain carries TRBV10-3 and TRBJ1-3; D ambiguous. Per the germline V gene, CDR1 is ENHRY and CDR2 is SYGVKD. The CDR3 contains 14 residues. V was pared by 4 bases and J by 0 bases, with 7 bases between.

V gene TRBV7-3 combines with J gene TRBJ1-2; tentatively, D is TRBD1 (5 bases). This CDR3 contains 15 residues. Trimming pared 5 bases from V and 5 bases from J, leaving 18 bases between. Germline V gene sequence: CDR1 SGHTA, CDR2 FQGTGA. The CDR3 reads CASSPGFGEGYGYTF. CDR3 coding DNA: TGTGCCAGCAGCCCAGGGTTCGGGGAGGGGTATGGCTACACCTTC.

The gene calls are TRBV9 and TRBJ1-5; no clear D. With 0 bases removed from V and 4 bases from J, the gap between germline ends came to 8 bases. The length of the CDR3 is 14 residues. Germline CDR1 SGDLS, CDR2 YYNGEE. The CDR3 spells CASSVGEGNQPQHF. The CDR3 region has the DNA TGTGCCAGCAGCGTAGGGGAGGGTAATCAGCCCCAGCATTTT.

The chain uses TRBV7-6 and TRBJ1-5, with 7 bases matching TRBD1. The CDR3 covers 17 residues. Germline V gene lookup returns CDR1 SGHVS and CDR2 FNYEAQ. V trimming: 4 bases; J trimming: 5 bases; junction bases outside the gene matches: 14. CDR3 bases: TGTGCCAGCAGCTCCAGTTTTAGACAGGGCCTCGATCAGCCCCAGCATTTT. This translates into CASSSSFRQGLDQPQHF.

The chain joins TRBV11-3 to TRBJ2-2, with TRBD2 matching 10 bases. This CDR3 contains 15 residues. With V trimmed by 5 bases and J by 2 bases, 2 bases remained unmatched. CDR1 and CDR2 from the germline V gene are SGHNT and YENEEA. CDR3 DNA sequence: TGTGCCAGCAGCGAGCGGGGGGGAAACACCGGGGAGCTGTTTTTT. Residues: CASSERGGNTGELFF.

Written as DNA, the CDR3 is TGTGCCAGCACCGGGGGGCCCTCCTACAATGAGCAGTTCTTC. Translating it yields CASTGGPSYNEQFF. V gene TRBV11-2 combines with J gene TRBJ2-1, with D possibly TRBD2 on 7 matching bases. V was trimmed by 7 bases and J by 0 bases, leaving 10 bases between them. Germline V lookup: CDR1 SGHAT, CDR2 FQNNGV. The CDR3 covers 14 residues.

The chain recombines TRBV9 with TRBJ2-2, with 7 bases that match TRBD2. Looked up from germline, CDR1 is SGDLS and CDR2 is YYNGEE. This CDR3 contains 15 residues. Losses at the gene ends were 4 bases for V and 1 base for J; bases not matched to a gene: 4. The CDR3 protein is CASSPVAGNTGELFF. The CDR3 nucleotides are TGTGCCAGCAGCCCAGTAGCGGGGAACACCGGGGAGCTGTTTTTT. Filled out from reference TRBV9 and TRBJ2-2, the complete variable domain reads DSGVTQTPKHLITATGQRVTLRCSPRSGDLSVYWYQQSLDQGLQFLIQYYNGEERAKGNILERFSAQQFPDLHSELNLSSLELGDSALYFCASSPVAGNTGELFFGEGSRLTVL.

The chain carries TRBV27 and TRBJ1-1; 12 nucleotides agree with TRBD1. Germline V lookup: CDR1 MNHEY, CDR2 SMNVEV (reference sequence). With V trimmed by 5 bases and J by 2 bases, 9 bases remained unmatched. The CDR3 spans 17 residues. CDR3 DNA sequence: TGTGCCAGCAGTCCACGGGACAGGGGGCTGGTTAACACTGAAGCTTTCTTT. Translation gives CASSPRDRGLVNTEAFF.

The rearrangement links TRBV4-1 to TRBJ1-4, with D possibly matching TRBD1 (5 bases). V gave up 4 bases and J gave up 7 bases, with 16 bases separating them. CDR1 and CDR2 (germline): MGHRA, YSYEKL. This CDR3 comprises 15 residues. CDR3 coding DNA: TGCGCCAGCAGCCCGCAGAGGGGAGGCGGTGAAAAACTGTTTTTT. As protein: CASSPQRGGGEKLFF.

The genes are TRBV14 and TRBJ2-7; 7 bases match TRBD1. There are 15 residues in the CDR3. The ends lost 0 bases at V and 3 bases at J; junction bases unmatched: 5. From germline, CDR1 is SGHDN and CDR2 FVKESK. The chain's CDR3 is CASSQEEQGYYEQYF. The CDR3 region has the DNA TGTGCCAGCAGCCAAGAGGAACAGGGGTACTACGAGCAGTACTTC. Drawing the rest from reference TRBV14 and TRBJ2-7, the complete variable domain is EAGVTQFPSHSVIEKGQTVTLRCDPISGHDNLYWYRRVMGKEIKFLLHFVKESKQDESGMPNNRFLAERTGGTYSTLKVQPAELEDSGVYFCASSQEEQGYYEQYFGPGTRLTVT.

V is TRBV9 and J is TRBJ2-7; D gene ambiguous. V lost 4 bases, J lost 3 bases, and 17 bases lay in between. Germline V gives CDR1 SGDLS, CDR2 YYNGEE. The CDR3 runs 15 residues. The CDR3 region has the DNA TGTGCCAGCAGCAGAGATGGGCTTACTTACTACGAGCAGTACTTC. Its translation: CASSRDGLTYYEQYF.

This chain links TRBV14 with TRBJ1-1, with 8 bases identical to TRBD1. Germline CDR1 is SGHDN and CDR2 is FVKESK. CDR3 length: 15 residues. V lost 0 bases, J lost 3 bases, and 3 bases stayed unmatched. CDR3 nucleotide sequence: TGTGCCAGCAGCCAAGATCAGGGGGCAGACACTGAAGCTTTCTTT. It yields the protein CASSQDQGADTEAFF.

This chain connects TRBV27 to TRBJ2-2, with TRBD2 matching 8 bases. The CDR3 extends over 15 amino acids. The germline CDR1 and CDR2 sequences are MNHEY and SMNVEV (reference sequence). Trimming cost V 3 bases and J 0 bases; bases outside gene matches: 0. The CDR3 region is CASSLGLANTGELFF. The CDR3 DNA reads TGTGCCAGCAGTTTGGGACTAGCGAACACCGGGGAGCTGTTTTTT.

This chain connects TRBV6-1 to TRBJ1-1; 7 bases match TRBD1. The J segment lost 5 bases and the V segment lost 1 base, leaving 10 bases of the junction unmatched. CDR1 is MNHNS, CDR2 SASEGT, per germline. The CDR3 covers 16 residues. CDR3 sequence (DNA): TGTGCCAGCAGTGAAGTTCCTGAGGGGGCAATTACTGAAGCTTTCTTT. Its translation: CASSEVPEGAITEAFF.

Here the CDR3 reads CASRADRTGPPDTQYF. The CDR3 DNA reads as TGTGCCAGCAGGGCGGACCGGACAGGTCCGCCAGATACGCAGTATTTT. This chain links TRBV5-6 with TRBJ2-3; 7 bases map to TRBD1. The CDR3 consists of 16 residues. J gave up 4 bases and V 5 bases, and 13 bases lay outside the gene matches. From germline, CDR1 is SGHDT and CDR2 YYEEEE.

This clone occurred once. The chain combines TRBV27 with TRBJ2-3, with 8 positions matching TRBD2. This CDR3 spans 15 amino acids. Germline CDR1 MNHEY, CDR2 SMNVEV (reference sequence). Unmatched junction bases numbered 6, after V lost 3 bases and J lost 4 bases. This chain's CDR3 is CASSFLAGSSDTQYF. The CDR3 bases are TGTGCCAGCAGTTTTTTAGCGGGGTCGTCAGATACGCAGTATTTT.

The V and J genes are TRBV28 and TRBJ1-4, with a tentative D call TRBD1 (6 bases). The germline gives CDR1 MDHEN, CDR2 SYDVKM. The CDR3 runs to 14 residues. V gave up 7 bases and J gave up 0 bases, with 9 bases separating them. Here the CDR3 reads CASTGTSTNEKLFF. CDR3 in DNA: TGTGCCAGCACCGGGACATCAACTAATGAAAAACTGTTTTTT.

A single count supports this clone. The chain joins TRBV9 to TRBJ1-1; maybe TRBD1 (5 bases). The ends were cut back, 3 bases at V and 8 bases at J, with 14 bases in the middle. The CDR3 contains 13 residues. Per germline, CDR1 SGDLS and CDR2 YYNGEE. The DNA for the CDR3 is TGTGCCAGCAGCGGAGGACATACCACGGAAGCTTTCTTT. The encoded protein is CASSGGHTTEAFF. Supplemented by reference TRBV9 and TRBJ1-1, the full variable domain reads DSGVTQTPKHLITATGQRVTLRCSPRSGDLSVYWYQQSLDQGLQFLIQYYNGEERAKGNILERFSAQQFPDLHSELNLSSLELGDSALYFCASSGGHTTEAFFGQGTRLTVV.

The chain joins TRBV30 to TRBJ1-1; 9 nucleotides agree with TRBD1. Unmatched junction bases numbered 10, after V lost 8 bases and J lost 6 bases. The CDR3 consists of 13 residues. Germline lookup yields CDR1 GTSNPN and CDR2 SVGIG (reference sequence). CDR3 nucleotides: TGTGCCCAGGGACAGGGTTGGTCTGCTGAAGCTTTCTTT. It encodes CAQGQGWSAEAFF.

This clone was counted once. J is TRBJ2-7 and V is TRBV27; 8 bases line up with TRBD2. The V and J ends lost 7 bases and 3 bases, in that order; junction bases with no gene match: 11. CDR3 length: 15 amino acids. The germline V gene encodes CDR1 MNHEY and CDR2 SMNVEV (reference sequence). The DNA for the CDR3 is TGTGCCAGCACTAAACGGGAGGGGGGCGGCTACGAGCAGTACTTC. Protein sequence: CASTKREGGGYEQYF.

V and J are TRBV27 and TRBJ1-6, with D maybe TRBD1 (6 bases). The CDR3 loop spans 13 amino acids. Looked up from germline, CDR1 is MNHEY and CDR2 is SMNVEV (reference sequence). V was trimmed by 1 base and J by 10 bases, leaving 8 bases between them. CDR3 bases: TGTGCCAGCAGTTTATGGACAGCCTCACCCCTCCACTTT. Translating it yields CASSLWTASPLHF.